This T cell receptor beta chain was identified during a study of blood T cell repertoires in COVID-19. Across the whole study: Donors in the United States, Italy and Spain gave samples during acute or convalescent COVID-19. Sources were T cells, B-cell-depleted T cells, or PBMCs; the material itself was cDNA or gDNA.

Produced via immunoSEQ multiplex PCR; TCRdb's table is partial and in-frame only. The table has about 280,000 clones, around 86% seen once. The trim removed 7 bases at V and 7 bases at J, leaving 13 bases unmatched. Germline values: CDR1 LNHDA, CDR2 SQIVND (reference sequence). The length of the CDR3 is 15 residues. This TCR derives from a woman between 40 and 50 years old who had recovered from COVID-19. Sequences were obtained from peripheral blood. The chain carries TRBV19 and TRBJ1-5, with 7 bases lining up with TRBD1. The CDR3 is CASNGMGTVYQPQHF. CDR3 coding DNA: TGTGCCAGTAACGGTATGGGGACAGTATACCAGCCCCAGCATTTT. The variable domain in full, completed from reference TRBV19 and TRBJ1-5, reads DGGITQSPKYLFRKEGQNVTLSCEQNLNHDAMYWYRQDPGQGLRLIYYSQIVNDFQKGDIAEGYSVSREKKESFPLTVTSAQKNPTAFYLCASNGMGTVYQPQHFGDGTRLSIL.